This TCR beta chain emerged from a study of T cell responses to AZD1222 COVID-19 vaccine. Study-level points and caveats: Unmutated variant regions are reportedly the target of nearly half of TCRs that are spike-specific. The donor group comprised mostly white British people and more females; the analysis possibly underestimated clonal diversity. No day 14 peak samples; only post-peak repertoires were characterized. The CD4 TCRs associated with vaccination extended across spike and predominated at 160-218 and 743-854.

Points on this clone: The antigen is undetermined.

Germline lookup yields CDR1 KGHSH and CDR2 LQKENI. The V end was cut by 2 bases, the J end by 3 bases, with 17 bases between. CDR3 size: 17 residues. The protocol was immunoSEQ multiplex PCR, while the TCRdb copy is restricted to in-frame clones and leaves out a portion. There are about 120,000 clones in the sample; around 90% occur only once, and 4% to 4.5% lies in the top ten. The TCR sequence derives from an adult who received the MenACWY meningococcal vaccine as a control. This sequence joins TRBV18 and TRBJ2-1; TRBD2 is a possible D gene (5 bases). The sequencing used peripheral blood, collected 28 days after the second dose of the MenACWY control vaccine. CDR3: CASSPWATLAGYNEQFF. In DNA, the CDR3 is TGTGCCAGCTCACCATGGGCCACTCTGGCGGGCTACAATGAGCAGTTCTTC.